These 19 T cell receptor beta chains originate from one sample sequenced in a study of blood T cell repertoires in COVID-19. Here immunoSEQ multiplex PCR was the method, and the copy in TCRdb shows in-frame clones only, minus some. The sample has roughly 300,000 clones, 80% to 90% seen once. Sequenced: PBMCs or T cells enriched from blood (not recorded which). Receptors originate from a woman between 40 and 50 years old with acute COVID-19.

This chain joins TRBV18 and TRBJ2-5, with D possibly matching TRBD1 (6 bases). V shed 4 bases and J shed 4 bases, with 16 bases lying between them. The CDR3 is 15 amino acids. CDR1 is KGHSH, CDR2 LQKENI, per germline. CDR3 residues: CASSLTGRTVETQYF. CDR3 nucleotide sequence: TGTGCCAGCTCACTCACAGGGAGAACTGTAGAGACCCAGTACTTC.

V is TRBV4-3 and J is TRBJ1-3; D is undetermined. V lost 0 bases, J lost 2 bases, and 11 bases lay in between. The CDR3 length is 16 residues. Germline V gene data show CDR1 as LGHNA and CDR2 as YSLEER. CDR3 nucleotide sequence: TGCGCCAGCAGCCAAGATCTTTTCGTCGCTGGAAACACCATATATTTT. Protein: CASSQDLFVAGNTIYF.

V is TRBV27 and J is TRBJ2-2; perhaps TRBD1 as D (6 bases). The CDR3 extends over 14 amino acids. V gave up 1 base and J gave up 6 bases, with 9 bases separating them. The germline V gene has CDR1 MNHEY and CDR2 SMNVEV (reference sequence). As DNA, the CDR3 is TGTGCCAGCAGTTTATGGGACACCCCCGGGGAGCTGTTTTTT. Its translation: CASSLWDTPGELFF.

This clone was observed once. The gene calls are TRBV20-1 and TRBJ2-5, with D perhaps TRBD2 (5 bases). The germline CDR1 and CDR2 sequences are DFQATT and SNEGSKA (reference sequence). The CDR3 has 13 amino acids. The V gene lost 3 bases and the J gene lost 5 bases, with 13 bases spanning the gap. CDR3 sequence (DNA): TGCAGTGCTAGTTTCCGGGATGGGGAGACCCAGTACTTC. This sequence encodes CSASFRDGETQYF.

The chain has TRBV16 and TRBJ1-4, with D uncertain. Trimming left V 5 bases short and J 7 bases short, with 20 bases between. This CDR3 is built from 16 residues. In germline, CDR1 is KGHSY, CDR2 FQNENV. CDR3 in amino acids: CASSARMGDSFEKLFF. CDR3 coding DNA: TGTGCCAGCAGCGCACGAATGGGAGACTCTTTTGAAAAACTGTTTTTT.

The rearrangement links TRBV6-2 or TRBV6-3 to TRBJ2-1; TRBD2 matches at 9 bases. The CDR3 has 15 amino acids. CDR1 MNHEY and CDR2 SVGEGT come from the germline V gene. The V and J ends lost 3 bases and 5 bases, in that order; junction bases with no gene match: 5. CDR3 DNA sequence: TGTGCCAGCAGTTATCGCGGGGGGGCTGACAATGAGCAGTTCTTC. It codes for CASSYRGGADNEQFF.

The chain has TRBV14 and TRBJ1-2; 9 positions match TRBD1. J lost 2 bases, V lost 3 bases, and 10 bases had no gene match. The germline CDR1 and CDR2 sequences are SGHDN and FVKESK. This CDR3 has 17 amino acids. The CDR3 here is CASSQFWGTGYNYGYTF. Here the CDR3 DNA reads TGTGCCAGCAGCCAGTTCTGGGGGACAGGGTACAACTATGGCTACACCTTC. Full variable domain (missing parts from reference TRBV14 and TRBJ1-2): EAGVTQFPSHSVIEKGQTVTLRCDPISGHDNLYWYRRVMGKEIKFLLHFVKESKQDESGMPNNRFLAERTGGTYSTLKVQPAELEDSGVYFCASSQFWGTGYNYGYTFGSGTRLTVV.

The V call is TRBV7-8, the J call TRBJ1-2; no clear D gene. The CDR3 sequence is 15 residues long. Trimming stripped 2 bases from V and 2 bases from J, with 12 bases between. Germline CDR1 SGHVS, CDR2 FQNEAQ. The DNA for the CDR3 is TGTGCCAGCAGCTTATTCGCGGATACAAACTATGGCTACACCTTC. Translation: CASSLFADTNYGYTF.

The V call is TRBV27, the J call TRBJ1-4; the D is unclear. V lost 9 bases and J 6 bases, leaving 11 bases between the germline ends. The germline V gene encodes CDR1 MNHEY and CDR2 SMNVEV (reference sequence). This CDR3 contains 12 residues. The CDR3 DNA is TGTGCCAGGTCAGATACCTATGAAAAACTGTTTTTT. Translation: CARSDTYEKLFF.

The J gene is TRBJ2-2, the V gene TRBV7-2, with D hard to call. Per the germline V gene, CDR1 is SGHTA and CDR2 is FQGNSA. V dropped 4 bases and J dropped 2 bases, with 8 bases sitting between them. The CDR3 has 14 amino acids. The CDR3 nucleotides read TGTGCCAGCAGCTACCATACTAACACCGGGGAGCTGTTTTTT. It codes for CASSYHTNTGELFF.

The CDR3 DNA sequence: TGTGCCAGCAGCGGGACAGGGGTCGGTAAAGAGACCCAGTACTTC. It translates to CASSGTGVGKETQYF. This chain links TRBV5-4 with TRBJ2-5; 10 bases align to TRBD1. CDR1 and CDR2 from the germline V gene are SGHNT and YYREEE (reference sequence). The CDR3 loop spans 15 amino acids. V was clipped by 4 bases and J by 3 bases; unmatched bases: 6.

This chain joins TRBV4-3 and TRBJ1-3; 9 positions match TRBD1. J was trimmed by 10 bases and V by 0 bases; bases with no gene match: 13. CDR1 is LGHNA and CDR2 is YSLEER in the germline V gene. The CDR3 is 17 amino acids. Written as DNA, the CDR3 is TGCGCCAGCAGCCAAGACGCCCCTGGACAGGGGCTTAGTACCATATATTTT. Residues: CASSQDAPGQGLSTIYF.

The CDR3 DNA sequence: TGTGCCAGCAGCGCCGGGACGATTGCGGGGTCACCCCTCCACTTT. As protein: CASSAGTIAGSPLHF. The rearrangement uses TRBV9 and TRBJ1-6, with D possibly matching TRBD1 (5 bases). The CDR3 consists of 15 residues. V gave up 3 bases and J gave up 10 bases, with 17 bases separating them. CDR1 is SGDLS, CDR2 YYNGEE, per germline.

This chain links TRBV7-3 with TRBJ2-5; D remains unclear. Deletions cut 5 bases from V and 2 bases from J, with 9 bases between. Germline V gene sequence: CDR1 SGHTA, CDR2 FQGTGA. The CDR3 has 13 residues. As DNA, the CDR3 is TGTGCCAGCAGCCCAGGATCACAAGAGACCCAGTACTTC. This encodes CASSPGSQETQYF. The complete variable domain, with remaining parts taken from reference TRBV7-3 and TRBJ2-5, reads GAGVSQTPSNKVTEKGKYVELRCDPISGHTALYWYRQSLGQGPEFLIYFQGTGAADDSGLPNDRFFAVRPEGSVSTLKIQRTERGDSAVYLCASSPGSQETQYFGPGTRLLVL.

The chain carries TRBV5-6 and TRBJ2-1, with TRBD1 matching over 9 bases. The CDR3 loop spans 15 amino acids. Germline values: CDR1 SGHDT, CDR2 YYEEEE. V lost 1 base, J lost 6 bases, and 5 bases stayed unmatched. CDR3 loop: CASSLTGGAGNEQFF. In DNA, the CDR3 is TGTGCCAGCAGCTTGACAGGGGGCGCCGGCAATGAGCAGTTCTTC.

This rearrangement joins TRBV20-1 to TRBJ1-5, with D tentatively TRBD1 (5 bases). Germline V lookup: CDR1 DFQATT, CDR2 SNEGSKA (reference sequence). Trimming stripped 3 bases from V and 2 bases from J, with 14 bases between. The CDR3 is 15 amino acids. CDR3 in amino acids: CSASPFGRGNQPQHF. The CDR3 DNA sequence: TGCAGTGCTAGTCCTTTCGGCAGGGGCAATCAGCCCCAGCATTTT.

The rearrangement uses TRBV3-1 (or the pseudogene TRBV3-2) and TRBJ2-1; weak D call: TRBD1 (6 bases). V was cut by 4 bases and J by 5 bases, with 12 bases left in between. This CDR3 has 14 residues. Germline V gene sequence: CDR1 LGHDT, CDR2 YNNKEL (reference sequence). The CDR3 loop is CASSLQGGNNEQFF. The DNA of the CDR3 is TGTGCCAGCAGCCTACAGGGTGGGAACAATGAGCAGTTCTTC.

This chain connects TRBV6-5 to TRBJ2-1; 12 nucleotides agree with TRBD2. With V trimmed by 8 bases and J by 9 bases, 11 bases remained unmatched. CDR3 size: 15 residues. The germline V gene has CDR1 MNHEY and CDR2 SVGAGI. CDR3 bases: TGTGCCAGCTTCGTGACTAGCGGGAGCTCAGGTGAGCAGTTCTTC. As protein: CASFVTSGSSGEQFF.

V and J are TRBV6-5 and TRBJ1-4; no definite D call. CDR1 and CDR2 from the germline V gene are MNHEY and SVGAGI. The CDR3 runs 12 residues. Trimming took off 6 bases at V and 3 bases at J, with 5 bases between the two ends. The CDR3 DNA sequence: TGTGCCAGCAGCAATTCTAATGAAAAACTGTTTTTT. It specifies CASSNSNEKLFF.